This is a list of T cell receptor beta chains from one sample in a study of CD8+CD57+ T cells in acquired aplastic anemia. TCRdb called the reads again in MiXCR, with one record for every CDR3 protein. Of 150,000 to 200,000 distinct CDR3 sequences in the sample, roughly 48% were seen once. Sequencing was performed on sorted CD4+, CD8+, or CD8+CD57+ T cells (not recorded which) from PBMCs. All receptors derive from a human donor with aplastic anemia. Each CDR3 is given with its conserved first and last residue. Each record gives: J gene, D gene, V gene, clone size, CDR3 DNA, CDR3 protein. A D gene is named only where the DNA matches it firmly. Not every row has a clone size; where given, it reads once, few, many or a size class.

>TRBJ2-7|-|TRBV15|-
TGTGCCACCAGCGGGGTTCAGGGGGGGGAGCAGTACTTC
CATSGVQGGEQYF
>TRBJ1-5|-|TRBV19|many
TGTGCCAGTAGTATAGAGGGGCGATATCAGCCCCAGCATTTT
CASSIEGRYQPQHF
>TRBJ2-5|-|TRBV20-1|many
TGCAGTGCTAGGTCTCACCAAGAGACCCAGTACTTC
CSARSHQETQYF
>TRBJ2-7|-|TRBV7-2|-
TGTGCCAGCAGCTTAGGGACCAGGTTTTCCTACGAGCAGTACTTC
CASSLGTRFSYEQYF
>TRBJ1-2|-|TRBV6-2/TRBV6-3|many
TGTGCCAGCAGTTACACTACAACAGGAAACTATGGCTACACCTTC
CASSYTTTGNYGYTF
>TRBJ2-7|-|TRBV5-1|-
TGCGCCAGCAGCTTGTCCTGGGGGGCGAGGGACGAGCAGTACTTC
CASSLSWGARDEQYF
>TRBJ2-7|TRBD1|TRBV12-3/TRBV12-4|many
TGTGCCAGCAGTAAGACAGGGGTCTACGAGCAGTACTTC
CASSKTGVYEQYF
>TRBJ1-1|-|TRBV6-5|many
TGTGCCAGCAGTTACTCAGGGATGAACACTGAAGCTTTCTTT
CASSYSGMNTEAFF
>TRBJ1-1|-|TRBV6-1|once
TGTGCCAGCAGTGGAGTTAGGAACACTGAAGCTTTCTTT
CASSGVRNTEAFF
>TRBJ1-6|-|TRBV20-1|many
TGCAGTGCTAGAGAAGGACGATTATCCGCACCCCTCCACTTT
CSAREGRLSAPLHF
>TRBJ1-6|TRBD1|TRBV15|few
TGTGCCACCAGCAGAGATCGACAGGGTGATTCACCCCTCCACTTT
CATSRDRQGDSPLHF
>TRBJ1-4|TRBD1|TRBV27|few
TGTGCCAGCCGGACAGGCACTAATGAAAAACTGTTTTTT
CASRTGTNEKLFF
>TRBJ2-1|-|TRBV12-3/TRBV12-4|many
TGTGCCAGCAGTATGGACCAGTACAATGAGCAGTTCTTC
CASSMDQYNEQFF
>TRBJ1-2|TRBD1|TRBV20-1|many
TGCAGTGCTAGAGAGGGACAGGGTCGGAACTATGGCTACACCTTC
CSAREGQGRNYGYTF
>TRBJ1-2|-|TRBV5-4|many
TGTGCCAGCAGCTTGAAGGGAGGCTATGGCTACACCTTC
CASSLKGGYGYTF
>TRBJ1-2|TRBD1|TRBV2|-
TGTGCCAGCAGGGACAGGGGGATCGATGGCTACACCTTC
CASRDRGIDGYTF
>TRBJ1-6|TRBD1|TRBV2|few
TGTGCCAGCATGGGGGGACAGGGAAATTCACCCCTCCACTTT
CASMGGQGNSPLHF
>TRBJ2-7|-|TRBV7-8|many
TGTGCCAGCGCTTCACGGCCTTCGTGGGAGCAGTACTTC
CASASRPSWEQYF
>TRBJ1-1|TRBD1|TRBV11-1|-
TGTGCCAGCAGCTGGCCCGGGACAGGGGTTGGTGTGGGTGAAGCTTTCTTT
CASSWPGTGVGVGEAFF
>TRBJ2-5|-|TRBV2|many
TGTGCCAGCACCCCGAACCGTGGGCCCGAGGAGACCCAGTACTTC
CASTPNRGPEETQYF
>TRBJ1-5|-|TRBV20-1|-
TGCAGTGCTTTGTACCCTGGCAGCAATCAGCCCCAGCATTTT
CSALYPGSNQPQHF
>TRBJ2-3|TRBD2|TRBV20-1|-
TGCAGTGCTAGAGATCCGCTGACTAGCGGGGTAACAGATACGCAGTATTTT
CSARDPLTSGVTDTQYF
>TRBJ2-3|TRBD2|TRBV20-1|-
TGCAGTGCTGAGCTGGCGGGGGCAGATACGCAGTATTTT
CSAELAGADTQYF
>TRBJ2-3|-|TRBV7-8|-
TGTGCGACGGGACCCCATATGGCAGATACGCAGTATTTT
CATGPHMADTQYF
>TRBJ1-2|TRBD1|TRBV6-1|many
TGTGCCAGCAGCAGGACAGGGGGTGGCTACACCTTC
CASSRTGGGYTF
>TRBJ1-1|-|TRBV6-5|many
TGTGCCAGCAAACAAGGGTTGGTCACTGAAGCTTTCTTT
CASKQGLVTEAFF
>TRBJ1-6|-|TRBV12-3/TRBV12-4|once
TGTGCCAGCAGTCCGAAGGGGGTGGCACCCCTCCACTTT
CASSPKGVAPLHF
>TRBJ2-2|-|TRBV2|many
TGTGCCAGCAGAGATAAGACTGGGGGTGGCGGGGAGCTGTTTTTT
CASRDKTGGGGELFF
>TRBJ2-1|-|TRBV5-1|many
TGCGCCAGCAGCTTGGGTTTGGATGAGCAGTTCTTC
CASSLGLDEQFF
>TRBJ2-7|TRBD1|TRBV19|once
TGTGCCAGTAGTATAGTAGGACAGGGGATGAACGAGCAGTACTTC
CASSIVGQGMNEQYF
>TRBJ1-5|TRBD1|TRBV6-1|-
TGTGCCAGCAGTGCGAAGTCCGGGACAGGGACCAATCAGCCCCAGCATTTT
CASSAKSGTGTNQPQHF
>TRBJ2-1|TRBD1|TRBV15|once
TGTGCCACCAGCAGCCGGGACAGGGACGACAATGAGCAGTTCTTC
CATSSRDRDDNEQFF
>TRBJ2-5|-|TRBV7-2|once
TGTGCCAGCAGCTTAGCCCCGACGACCCAAGAGACCCAGTACTTC
CASSLAPTTQETQYF
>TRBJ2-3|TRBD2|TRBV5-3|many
TGTGCCTTCCAATCTGGCGGGGGGGCGTCAGATACGCAGTATTTT
CAFQSGGGASDTQYF
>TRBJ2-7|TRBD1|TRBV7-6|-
TGTGCCAGCAGCTCGGGACAGGGTCCCCTCGAGCAGTACTTC
CASSSGQGPLEQYF
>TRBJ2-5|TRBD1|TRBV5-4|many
TGTGCCAGCAGCTTGGGATCCGGGACAGCTCCTCCCCAAGAGACCCAGTACTTC
CASSLGSGTAPPQETQYF
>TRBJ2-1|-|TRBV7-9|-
TGTGCCAGCAGCTTAGGGGTCGCGGATATCTACAATGAGCAGTTCTTC
CASSLGVADIYNEQFF
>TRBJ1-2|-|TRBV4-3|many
TGCGCCAGCAGCCAAGATCTTATCAGGGACCTGGATGGCTACACCTTC
CASSQDLIRDLDGYTF
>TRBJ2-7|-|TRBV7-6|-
TGTGCCAGCAGCTTAGGAGTCGGCTACGAGCAGTACTTC
CASSLGVGYEQYF
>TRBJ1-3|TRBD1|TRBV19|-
TGTGCCAGTAGTCTAGGGGGGACAGGGGAAGCAGGAAACACCATATATTTT
CASSLGGTGEAGNTIYF
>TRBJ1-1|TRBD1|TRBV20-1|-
TGCAGTGCTGCAGGGGGAGGGAACACTGAAGCTTTCTTT
CSAAGGGNTEAFF
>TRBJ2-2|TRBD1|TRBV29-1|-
TGCAGCGTTAATCAGGGGGCGGTCACCGGGGAGCTGTTTTTT
CSVNQGAVTGELFF
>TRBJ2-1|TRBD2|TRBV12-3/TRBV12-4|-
TGTGCCAGCAGCACGACTAGCGGGATTTACAATGAGCAGTTCTTC
CASSTTSGIYNEQFF
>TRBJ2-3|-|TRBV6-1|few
TGTGCCAGCAGTGATGGAGGGGGGGCAGATACGCAGTATTTT
CASSDGGGADTQYF
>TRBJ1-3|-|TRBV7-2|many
TGTGCCAGCAGTAGGGGCTTATTAGGAAACACCATATATTTT
CASSRGLLGNTIYF
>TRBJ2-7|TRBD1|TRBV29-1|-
TGCAGCGTCCTACCCGGGACAGGGGGCTACGAGCAGTACTTC
CSVLPGTGGYEQYF
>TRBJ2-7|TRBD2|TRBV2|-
TGTGCCAGCAGTGCAAGCGGGAGTCGAATCGAGCAGTACTTC
CASSASGSRIEQYF
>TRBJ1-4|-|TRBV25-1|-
TGTGCCAGCAGTGGAAAAATGCGGGGAAAACTGTTTTTT
CASSGKMRGKLFF
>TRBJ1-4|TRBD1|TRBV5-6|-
TGTGCCAGCAGCTTAGCGCAGGGGGCCCTTAATGAAAAACTGTTTTTT
CASSLAQGALNEKLFF
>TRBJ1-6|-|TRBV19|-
TGTGCCAGTAGTATGCTTACCGGGACAAAAAATTCACCCCTCCACTTT
CASSMLTGTKNSPLHF